One sample yielded the 12 T cell receptor beta chains listed below, sequenced in a study of blood T cells in healthy people across ages. Primers used in a second PCR of about 6 to 11 cycles were a sample-barcoded 5' primer and a J-beta primer mix. TCRdb reprocessed the 5' RACE reads via MiXCR and lists one record per CDR3 protein. The table has 1 million or so distinct CDR3 sequences, over 35% seen once. Sample: blood. All receptors come from a woman in her sixties or seventies in good health.

This chain joins TRBV5-5 and TRBJ2-3, with 10 bases lining up with TRBD2. The V gene end was trimmed by 5 bases and the J gene end by 0 bases; junction bases not matched to a gene: 6. CDR3 length: 16 amino acids. Germline V gene lookup returns CDR1 SGHKS and CDR2 YYEKEE (reference sequence). For the CDR3, the DNA is TGTGCCAGCAGGACAGGACTAGCGGATAGCACAGATACGCAGTATTTT. It codes for CASRTGLADSTDTQYF.

CDR3 sequence: CASSVGQAGEGYEQYF. CDR3 in DNA: TGTGCCAGCAGCGTAGGTCAGGCGGGAGAGGGATACGAGCAGTACTTC. The chain has TRBV9 and TRBJ2-7; 7 bases map to TRBD2. This CDR3 has 16 amino acids. Germline CDR1 is SGDLS and CDR2 is YYNGEE. The V segment lost 0 bases and the J segment 4 bases; nucleotides outside the gene matches: 10.

This clonotype was seen once. The gene calls are TRBV28 and TRBJ2-3; 7 nucleotides line up with TRBD1. The trim removed 6 bases at V and 2 bases at J, leaving 8 bases unmatched. There are 15 residues in the CDR3. Per germline, CDR1 MDHEN and CDR2 SYDVKM. The chain's CDR3 is CASSPRQGYTDTQYF. CDR3 coding DNA: TGTGCCAGCAGCCCTAGACAGGGATACACAGATACGCAGTATTTT. Together with reference TRBV28 and TRBJ2-3, the CDR3 gives the full variable domain: DVKVTQSSRYLVKRTGEKVFLECVQDMDHENMFWYRQDPGLGLRLIYFSYDVKMKEKGDIPEGYSVSREKKERFSLILESASTNQTSMYLCASSPRQGYTDTQYFGPGTRLTVL.

The chain has TRBV25-1 and TRBJ2-7, with 10 bases that match TRBD2. The CDR3 is 17 amino acids. Germline trimming cut 1 base from V and 3 bases from J; bases unmatched to any gene: 9. Germline CDR1 and CDR2: MGHDK and SYGVNS. As DNA, the CDR3 is TGTGCCAGCAGTGAATTCTTGGCTAGCGGGAGAATCTACGAGCAGTACTTC. Translating gives CASSEFLASGRIYEQYF.

The chain employs TRBV4-1 and TRBJ2-3, with a possible D match to TRBD2 (6 bases). The germline V and J ends were trimmed by 1 base and 4 bases, with 12 bases remaining between them. The CDR3 length is 15 residues. CDR1 and CDR2 (germline): MGHRA, YSYEKL. CDR3 sequence reads: CASSQVGGTPDTQYF. CDR3 sequence (DNA): TGCGCCAGCAGCCAAGTGGGCGGGACCCCAGATACGCAGTATTTT.

This clonotype was detected only once. This chain joins TRBV5-1 and TRBJ1-1; D ambiguous. V was cut by 9 bases and J by 5 bases, with 14 bases left in between. Germline assignment: CDR1 SGHRS and CDR2 YFSETQ. This CDR3 is 12 amino acids long. The CDR3 spells CANLWVGTEAFF. CDR3 coding DNA: TGCGCCAACCTGTGGGTAGGGACTGAAGCTTTCTTT.

This clonotype was observed many times. The J gene is TRBJ2-3, the V gene TRBV29-1; no clear D gene. Germline CDR1 and CDR2: SQVTM and ANQGSEA. V gave up 4 bases and J gave up 1 base, with 9 bases separating them. The CDR3 is 13 amino acids. The CDR3 loop reads CSVGSSGTDTQYF. The CDR3 DNA sequence: TGCAGCGTTGGGTCCTCGGGCACAGATACGCAGTATTTT.

V and J are TRBV20-1 and TRBJ2-1, with D possibly matching TRBD2 (6 bases). The CDR3 contains 12 residues. The germline V gene has CDR1 DFQATT and CDR2 SNEGSKA (reference sequence). The CDR3 sequence is CGGGENSHEQFF. The CDR3 DNA is TGCGGTGGAGGGGAGAATAGTCATGAGCAGTTCTTC.

V gene TRBV28 combines with J gene TRBJ2-2, with 11 bases identical to TRBD1. Germline CDR1 and CDR2: MDHEN and SYDVKM. The trim removed 8 bases at V and 5 bases at J, leaving 1 base unmatched. This CDR3 contains 13 residues. CDR3 bases: TGTGCCAGCGGACAGGGGGCTACCGGGGAGCTGTTTTTT. This gives the protein CASGQGATGELFF.

The rearrangement uses TRBV5-5 and TRBJ1-4, with TRBD1 matching over 8 bases. After removal of 1 base from V and 6 bases from J, the junction contained 2 bases not matched to a gene. Germline CDR1 and CDR2: SGHKS and YYEKEE (reference sequence). CDR3 length equals 14 residues. CDR3 nucleotide sequence: TGTGCCAGCAGCTTGAACAGGGGGGATGAAAAACTGTTTTTT. Protein: CASSLNRGDEKLFF.

This chain joins TRBV28 and TRBJ2-2; the match to TRBD2 covers 8 bases. The CDR3 is made up of 16 amino acids. V dropped 4 bases and J dropped 2; count of bases not matched to a gene: 6. The germline V gene encodes CDR1 MDHEN and CDR2 SYDVKM. The CDR3 region is CASSSERERNTGELFF. CDR3 sequence (DNA): TGTGCCAGCAGTTCAGAGCGGGAGCGTAACACCGGGGAGCTGTTTTTT.

The CDR3: CASSSDRTAQPQHF. The CDR3 DNA reads TGTGCCAGCAGTTCTGACAGGACGGCTCAGCCCCAGCATTTT. The chain combines TRBV6-6 with TRBJ1-5, with TRBD1 as a possible D gene (6 bases). This CDR3 is 14 amino acids long. CDR1 and CDR2 from the germline V gene are MNHNY and SVGAGI (reference sequence). The V gene lost 4 bases and the J gene lost 6 bases, with 13 bases spanning the gap.